A selection of T cell receptor beta chains follows, all from one sample in a study of tumor and adjacent non-tumor tissue in lung cancer. TCRdb re-analysed the multiplex PCR reads in MiXCR, keeping a single row per CDR3 protein. The repertoire holds some 97,000 distinct CDR3 sequences, with about 60% as singletons. Sequencing was done on a sample of distant non-tumor lung tissue. Every receptor here comes from a man younger than 45 with non-small cell lung cancer. The CDR3 runs from the conserved cysteine through the conserved F or W. The order of the fields is V gene, CDR3 protein.

TRBV12-3/TRBV12-4,CASSLETGASPLPF
TRBV27,CASSFLPSGGGNMQYF
TRBV12-3/TRBV12-4,CASSPTDSSYGYTF
TRBV13,CASSPHPRSEQYF
TRBV29-1,CSLGGSVYEQYF
TRBV6-5,CPSRRGFTKTQYF
TRBV11-2,CAKSLDPRFEAQYF
TRBV20-1,CSVMWTSGGRSSYEQYF
TRBV20-1,CSAIPTQGLNTEAFF
TRBV20-1,CGAVATKGGGKTDTQYF
TRBV29-1,CSVEDLAVGGGNEQFF
TRBV6-1,CASFSWRRNSPLHF
TRBV5-6,CASNVDLGADSEKLFF
TRBV11-1,CANSGTFQETQYF
TRBV20-1,CSAEGSSYEQYF
TRBV20-1,CSASEGSRNTIYF
TRBV11-3,CADRAGQTNYGYTF
TRBV11-2,CASSLGSLNSPLHF
TRBV5-4,CASSSGGGREEETQYF
TRBV5-1,CANSLESLGNEQFF
TRBV4-1,CASSQASGGSGNTIYF
TRBV12-3/TRBV12-4,CASTWGARTDTRYF
TRBV6-1,CASTPYRQIADEQYF
TRBV11-2,CASSLRPLGGGPYNEQFF
TRBV20-1,CRVMGTGELFF
TRBV20-1,CRARGGGGLHQPQHF
TRBV5-4,CVSSPGGDKQYF
TRBV20-1,CSARDFFVGQPNEQYF
TRBV29-1,CSVPWQSTEAFF
TRBV6-6,CASSTPRTGGDEQFF
TRBV29-1,CSTSDSQMYGNTF
TRBV20-1,CRASVASIATGNTIYF
TRBV12-3/TRBV12-4,CDSSPGRGNEQFF
TRBV7-2,CASSLEYLRTDTQYF
TRBV4-3,CARSQEHDSGVYGYTF
TRBV20-1,CSAPEGGSTDTQYF
TRBV5-4,CASILALAGEETQYF
TRBV29-1,CIDRQAEGEYF
TRBV29-1,CSGGPWGTQYF
TRBV4-1,CASSQIRLYNEQFF
TRBV11-2,CANSLEGRAVAFF
TRBV11-2,CSSSPNRDRIAFF